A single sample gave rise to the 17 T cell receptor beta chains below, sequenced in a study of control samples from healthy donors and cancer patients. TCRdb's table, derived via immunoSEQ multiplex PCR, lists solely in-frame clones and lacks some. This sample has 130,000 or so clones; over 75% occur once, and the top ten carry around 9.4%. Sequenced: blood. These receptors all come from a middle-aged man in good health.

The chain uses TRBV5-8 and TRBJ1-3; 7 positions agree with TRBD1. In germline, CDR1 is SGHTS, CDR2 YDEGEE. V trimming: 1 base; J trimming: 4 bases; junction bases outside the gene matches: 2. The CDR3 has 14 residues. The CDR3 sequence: CASSLTGAGNTIYF. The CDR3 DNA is TGTGCCAGCAGCTTGACAGGGGCCGGAAACACCATATATTTT. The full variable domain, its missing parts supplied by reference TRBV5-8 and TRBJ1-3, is EAGVTQSPTHLIKTRGQQATLRCSPISGHTSVYWYQQALGLGLQFLLWYDEGEERNRGNFPPRFSGRQFPNYSSELNVNALELEDSALYLCASSLTGAGNTIYFGEGSWLTVV.

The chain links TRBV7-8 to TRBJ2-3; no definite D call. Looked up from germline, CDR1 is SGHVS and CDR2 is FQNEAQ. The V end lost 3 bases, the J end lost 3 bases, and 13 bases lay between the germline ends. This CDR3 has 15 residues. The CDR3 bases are TGTGCCAGCAGCTTGGCCCCCCTAACGACAGATACGCAGTATTTT. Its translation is CASSLAPLTTDTQYF.

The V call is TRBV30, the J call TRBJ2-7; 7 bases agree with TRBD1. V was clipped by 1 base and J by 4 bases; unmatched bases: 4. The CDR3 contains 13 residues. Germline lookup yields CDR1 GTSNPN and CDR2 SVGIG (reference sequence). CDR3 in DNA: TGTGCCTGGAGTGGGGACAGCACTTACGAGCAGTACTTC. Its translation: CAWSGDSTYEQYF.

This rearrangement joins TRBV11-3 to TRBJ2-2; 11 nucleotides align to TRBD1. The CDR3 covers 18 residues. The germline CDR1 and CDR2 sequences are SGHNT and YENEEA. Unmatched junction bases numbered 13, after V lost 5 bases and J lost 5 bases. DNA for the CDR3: TGTGCCAGCAGCCGTAAAAGAACCCGGGACAGGGGGACCGGGGAGCTGTTTTTT. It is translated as CASSRKRTRDRGTGELFF.

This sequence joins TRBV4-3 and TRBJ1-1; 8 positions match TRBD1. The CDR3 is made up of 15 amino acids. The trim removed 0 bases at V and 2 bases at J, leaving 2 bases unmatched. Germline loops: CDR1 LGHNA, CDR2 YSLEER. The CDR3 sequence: CASSQEGQANTEAFF. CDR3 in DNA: TGCGCCAGCAGCCAAGAGGGACAGGCAAACACTGAAGCTTTCTTT.

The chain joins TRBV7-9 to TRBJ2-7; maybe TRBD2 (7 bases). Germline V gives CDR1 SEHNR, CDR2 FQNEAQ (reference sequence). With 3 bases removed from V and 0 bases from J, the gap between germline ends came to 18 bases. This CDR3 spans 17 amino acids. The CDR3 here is CASSFGTGGPSSYEQYF. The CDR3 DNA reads TGTGCCAGCAGCTTTGGGACCGGGGGGCCTTCCTCCTACGAGCAGTACTTC.

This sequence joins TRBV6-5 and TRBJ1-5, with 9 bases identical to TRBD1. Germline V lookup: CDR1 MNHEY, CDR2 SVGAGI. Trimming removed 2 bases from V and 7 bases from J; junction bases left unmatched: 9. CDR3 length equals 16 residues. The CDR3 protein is CASSYLLGTGNQPQHF. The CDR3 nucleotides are TGTGCCAGCAGTTACCTTCTAGGGACAGGGAACCAGCCCCAGCATTTT.

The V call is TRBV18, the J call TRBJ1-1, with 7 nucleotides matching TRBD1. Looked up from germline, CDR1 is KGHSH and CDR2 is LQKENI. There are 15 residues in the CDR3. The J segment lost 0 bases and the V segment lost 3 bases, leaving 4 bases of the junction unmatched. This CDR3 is CASSPDRELNTEAFF. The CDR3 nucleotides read TGTGCCAGCTCACCTGACAGGGAATTGAACACTGAAGCTTTCTTT. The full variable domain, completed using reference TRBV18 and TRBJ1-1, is NAGVMQNPRHLVRRRGQEARLRCSPMKGHSHVYWYRQLPEEGLKFMVYLQKENIIDESGMPKERFSAEFPKEGPSILRIQQVVRGDSAAYFCASSPDRELNTEAFFGQGTRLTVV.

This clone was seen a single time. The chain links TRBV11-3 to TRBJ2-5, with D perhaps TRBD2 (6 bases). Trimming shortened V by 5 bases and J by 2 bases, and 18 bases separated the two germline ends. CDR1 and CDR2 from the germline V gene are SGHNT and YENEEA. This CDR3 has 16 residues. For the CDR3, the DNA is TGTGCCAGCAGCCGCCCCGTGGGGGGTCTACAAGAGACCCAGTACTTC. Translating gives CASSRPVGGLQETQYF.

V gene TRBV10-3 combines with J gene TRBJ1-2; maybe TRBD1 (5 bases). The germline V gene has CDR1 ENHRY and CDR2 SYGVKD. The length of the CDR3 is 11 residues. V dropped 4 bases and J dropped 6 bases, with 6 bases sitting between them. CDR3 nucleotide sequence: TGTGCCATCAGTGGGGGACATGGCTACACCTTC. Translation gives CAISGGHGYTF.

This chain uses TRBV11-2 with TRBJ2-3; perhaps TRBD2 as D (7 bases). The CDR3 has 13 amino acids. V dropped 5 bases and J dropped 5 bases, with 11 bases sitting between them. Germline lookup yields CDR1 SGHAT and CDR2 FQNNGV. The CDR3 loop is CASSRGARDTQYF. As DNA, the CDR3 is TGTGCCAGCAGCCGGGGGGCCAGAGATACGCAGTATTTT.

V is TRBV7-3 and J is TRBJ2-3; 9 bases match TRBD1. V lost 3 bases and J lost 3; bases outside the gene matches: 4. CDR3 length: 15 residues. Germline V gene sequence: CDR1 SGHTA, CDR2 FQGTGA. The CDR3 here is CASSFGTGRTDTQYF. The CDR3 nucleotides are TGTGCCAGCAGCTTTGGGACAGGGCGGACAGATACGCAGTATTTT.

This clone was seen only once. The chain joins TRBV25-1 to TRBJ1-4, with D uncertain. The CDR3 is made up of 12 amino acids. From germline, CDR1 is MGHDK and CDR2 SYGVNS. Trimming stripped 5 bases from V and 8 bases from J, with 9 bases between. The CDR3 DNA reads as TGTGCCAGCAGTCTCGGCAGGGAAAAACTGTTTTTT. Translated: CASSLGREKLFF.

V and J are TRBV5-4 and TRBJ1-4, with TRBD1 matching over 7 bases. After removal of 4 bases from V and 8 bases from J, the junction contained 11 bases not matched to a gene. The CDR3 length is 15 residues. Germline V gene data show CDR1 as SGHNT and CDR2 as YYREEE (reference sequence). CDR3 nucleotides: TGTGCCAGCAGCCCGATGACAGGGAGAGGGGAAAAACTGTTTTTT. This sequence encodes CASSPMTGRGEKLFF.

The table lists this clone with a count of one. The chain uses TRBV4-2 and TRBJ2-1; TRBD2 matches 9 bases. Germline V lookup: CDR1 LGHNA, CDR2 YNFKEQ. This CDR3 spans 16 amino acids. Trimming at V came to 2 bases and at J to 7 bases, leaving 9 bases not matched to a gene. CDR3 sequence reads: CASSQPKRGAPNEQFF. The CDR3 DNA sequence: TGTGCCAGCAGCCAACCCAAGCGGGGGGCCCCGAATGAGCAGTTCTTC.

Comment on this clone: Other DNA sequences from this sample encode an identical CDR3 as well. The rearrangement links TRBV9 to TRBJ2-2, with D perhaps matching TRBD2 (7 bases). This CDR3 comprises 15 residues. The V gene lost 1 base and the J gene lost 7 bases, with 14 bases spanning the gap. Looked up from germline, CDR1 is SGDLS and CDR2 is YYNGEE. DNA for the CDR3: TGTGCCAGCAGCGTAATTGGGGGGGCGGGCGGGGAGCTGTTTTTT. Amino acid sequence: CASSVIGGAGGELFF.

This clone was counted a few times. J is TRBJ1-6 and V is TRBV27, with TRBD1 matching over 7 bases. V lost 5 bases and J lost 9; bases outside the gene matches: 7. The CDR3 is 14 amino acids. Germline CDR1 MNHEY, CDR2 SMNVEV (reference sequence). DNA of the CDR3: TGTGCCAGCAGTCGCCGGGACAGCGGTTCACCCCTCCACTTT. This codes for CASSRRDSGSPLHF.